This T cell receptor beta chain derives from a study of CD8+CD57+ T cells in acquired aplastic anemia. About the research overall: An average of roughly 3 ug of DNA was obtained from sorted CD4+ and CD8+ cells.

CDR3 length: 12 amino acids. CDR1 SQVTM and CDR2 ANQGSEA come from the germline V gene. The V gene lost 2 bases and the J gene lost 5 bases, with 10 bases spanning the gap. Profiling that covered TCR beta VDJ and CDR3 relied on genomic DNA as its template. TCRdb reanalysed the reads using MiXCR and keeps one entry per CDR3 protein. The sample includes 450,000 to 600,000 distinct CDR3 sequences, less than 35% of them seen just once. Study-level findings and limits: Patients and controls shared about 27 CD8+ CDR3 sequences. For CD8+ Simpson's diversity, patients and controls showed no significant difference.

In regard to this clonotype: Its antigen is unidentified.

Individuals selected for sequencing had exhibited CD8+CD57+ cell expansion on flow cytometry. The enrolled patients all had severe acquired aplastic anemia. The specimen was sorted CD4+, CD8+, or CD8+CD57+ T cells (not recorded which) from PBMCs. The sequence derives from a human donor with aplastic anemia. The V gene is TRBV29-1, the J gene TRBJ2-7, with a weak D call TRBD1 (6 bases). CDR3 in amino acids: CSVETGSHEQYF. DNA of the CDR3: TGCAGCGTTGAAACAGGGTCTCACGAGCAGTACTTC.